Below are 2 T cell receptor beta chains sequenced from a single sample in a study of blood T cell repertoires in COVID-19. Sequencing was performed with immunoSEQ multiplex PCR; in TCRdb, only in-frame clones are kept and a portion is missing. Of 300,000 to 400,000 clones in the sample, approximately 90% are singletons; the top ten hold approximately 4%. The sample comprised peripheral blood. The source of these receptors is a woman aged 50 to 60 with active or convalescent COVID-19.

The chain has TRBV6-4 and TRBJ1-3, with TRBD1 matching 7 bases. The germline CDR1 and CDR2 sequences are MRHNA and SNTAGT. The CDR3 runs 16 residues. Trimming took 3 bases from V and 0 from J; bases not matched to a gene: 5. CDR3 loop: CASSETRGHSGNTIYF. The CDR3 coding sequence is TGTGCCAGCAGTGAGACGAGGGGGCACTCTGGAAACACCATATATTTT.

The rearrangement uses TRBV3-1 (or the pseudogene TRBV3-2) and TRBJ2-5, with 8 bases identical to TRBD2. Germline V lookup: CDR1 LGHDT, CDR2 YNNKEL (reference sequence). V shed 4 bases and J 6 bases; nucleotides not matched to a gene: 13. This CDR3 region has 16 residues. CDR3 nucleotide sequence: TGTGCCAGCAGCCCCGCCCTTCTAGCGGGTTGGAAGACCCAGTACTTC. As protein: CASSPALLAGWKTQYF.